This TCR beta chain was recorded in a study of T-cell memory formation after mild COVID-19 (dated by TCRdb to the early 2020s). The study in broad terms: TCR sequence clusters from the two donors were found to be largely donor specific. The cohort comprised two young, previously healthy adult volunteers, one female and one male. Longitudinal TCRalpha and TCRbeta repertoire sequencing tracked T-cell clones expanding and contracting after mild COVID-19 in a couple of donors. General findings and caveats noted by the study authors: Only a couple of mild cases were covered by the study, and larger cohorts that include severe cases with pre-infection samples were considered necessary. SARS-CoV-2 specificity was not confirmed for the second-wave clones peaking on day 37. Contracting CD4+ clones appeared mostly in the CM and EM memory subsets, whereas CD8+ clones were enriched in EMRA. Clones contracting from day 15 to 85 had balanced CD4/CD8 phenotypes, while a second wave expanding from day 15 to 37 was biased towards CD4+. Some responding clones were found in pre-infection memory, which suggests that pre-existing cross-reactive memory T cells took part in the SARS-CoV-2 response.

About this clonotype itself: No cognate antigen has been identified for it. Base qualities are not at hand, and no much larger clone is one base apart.

V sheds 6 bases and J sheds 4 bases, leaving 12 bases between their ends. The CDR3 runs 13 amino acids, cysteine and phenylalanine included. CDR3 DNA is the only sequence kept; it has 39 bases, read in frame from the first base. Reads for this sample came from an Illumina NovaSeq 6000. TCRalpha and TCRbeta cDNA libraries were constructed by 5'RACE with constant-segment primers, with sample barcodes and unique molecular identifiers being introduced. Trizol reagent was used to extract RNA from every sample. The libraries were amplified in two PCR steps, and the second step added a second sample barcode and Illumina TruSeq adapters. Libraries were sequenced on an Illumina NovaSeq with 2 x 150 bp paired-end reads. For the original study's pipeline: Reads were demultiplexed and collapsed into UMI-guided consensus sequences with migec v1.2.7. Using mixcr v2.1.11, the UMI consensuses were aligned to TRA and TRB V and J templates and assembled into clonotypes. Clonotypes were classified as expanded or contracted when called significant by both edgeR and NoisET, with noise models trained on biological replicates. For edgeR calls, the cutoffs were a false discovery rate-adjusted p below 0.01 and a log2 fold-change threshold of 1. PCA with hierarchical clustering of max-normalized trajectories of the 1000 most abundant clonotypes was used as exploratory dynamics analysis. Separately sequenced CD4+ and CD8+ repertoires were used to assign the CD4 or CD8 phenotype of responding clones. TCRdb reprocessed the public reads (quality trimming at Q25 with fastp, clone calling with MiXCR) and kept in-frame beta chains. Each CDR3 protein appears once, grouped with its most common genes and DNA. TCRdb assigned the V and J calls; the authors' analysis was not used. The sample has approximately 180,000 distinct CDR3 sequences on record, 16% of them singletons. Under 2.5% of the sample comes from the top ten.

Ficoll-Paque density gradient centrifugation was used to isolate PBMCs. The clonotype originates from an adult woman who had mild COVID-19 (a few samples of this study predate the infection). The sample titles of this study are shuffled in the database, so cell type and time point are left out; the donor was told from shared clones. The chain uses TRBV12-3 or TRBV12-4 and TRBJ1-2; the D region possibly corresponds to TRBD1 (5 bases align). The sample consisted of PBMCs or a T cell subset sorted from them (not recorded which). The DNA sequence is as follows: TGTGCCAGCAGCGGGGGACGGAGCTATGGCTACACCTTC. Translated, this gives CASSGGRSYGYTF.